The sequence of this TCR beta chain was determined in a study of long-term antiretroviral therapy in people with HIV. About the research overall: Initial samples were collected about a decade before the 2015 immediate-ART recommendation.

Notes on this clone: The antigen remains unidentified.

The study, taken as a whole, reports: In the period from about 2003 to 2017, blood was collected, possibly under older ART regimens.

The libraries were made with immunoSEQ v3.0 at survey level. Sequencing was intended to reach about 35,000-50,000 T-cell genomes per sample. Here immunoSEQ multiplex PCR was the method, and the copy in TCRdb shows in-frame clones only, minus some. The table has just under 40,000 clones, 75% to 90% seen once. This CDR3 is built from 17 residues. Germline V gene sequence: CDR1 WNHNN, CDR2 SYGVQD (reference sequence). With 0 bases clipped from V and 8 bases from J, the junction kept 6 bases outside the gene matches. The sequencing used unsorted PBMCs, collected just before starting antiretroviral therapy. The chain recombines TRBV10-1 with TRBJ2-4, with 14 nucleotides matching TRBD2. The clonotype originates from a woman aged 18-29 years with HIV. Here the CDR3 reads CASSESAGTSGRDIQYF. CDR3 coding DNA: TGCGCCAGCAGTGAGTCGGCCGGGACTAGCGGGAGAGACATTCAGTACTTC.